Below, 25 T cell receptor beta chains from the same sample are listed, as sequenced in a study of blood T cell repertoires in COVID-19. Using immunoSEQ multiplex PCR, the repertoire was profiled, and TCRdb retains in-frame clones only, with some absent. The sample holds 80,000 to 95,000 clones, about 84% seen once. Sequencing was performed on peripheral blood. Receptors originate from an older woman with acute or convalescent COVID-19.

This chain links TRBV15 with TRBJ2-5, with D maybe TRBD1 (5 bases). CDR1 and CDR2 from the germline V gene are LNHNV and YYDKDF (reference sequence). This CDR3 is built from 12 residues. V lost 8 bases and J lost 2, with 9 bases in between. As DNA, the CDR3 is TGTGCCACCGAAGGGGTTCAAGAGACCCAGTACTTC. Translated, it gives CATEGVQETQYF. Variable domain in full (rest from reference TRBV15 and TRBJ2-5): DAMVIQNPRYQVTQFGKPVTLSCSQTLNHNVMYWYQQKSSQAPKLLFHYYDKDFNNEADTPDNFQSRRPNTSFCFLDIRSPGLGDTAMYLCATEGVQETQYFGPGTRLLVL.

CDR3 in DNA: TGTGCCAGCAGTTGGGGCGGAACTGAAGCTTTCTTT. Translation: CASSWGGTEAFF. This sequence joins TRBV28 and TRBJ1-1, with D maybe TRBD1 (5 bases). In germline, CDR1 is MDHEN, CDR2 SYDVKM. Trimming pared 4 bases from V and 5 bases from J, leaving 8 bases between. The CDR3 is made up of 12 amino acids.

The chain has TRBV4-1 and TRBJ1-6, with D perhaps matching TRBD1 (6 bases). This CDR3 region has 17 residues. V was pared by 1 base and J by 7 bases, with 17 bases between. Germline V CDR1 and CDR2: MGHRA, YSYEKL. This chain's CDR3 is CASSQVPSGTFNSPLHF. The CDR3 bases are TGCGCCAGCAGCCAAGTTCCCTCCGGGACATTCAATTCACCCCTCCACTTT.

The chain employs TRBV12-5 and TRBJ2-1; 8 nucleotides align to TRBD1. V lost 0 bases, J lost 6 bases, and 10 bases stayed unmatched. Germline V lookup: CDR1 LGHNT, CDR2 FRNRAP. The CDR3 sequence is 17 residues long. The CDR3 DNA is TGTGCTAGTGGTTTGGTACCAGGGGGCCGGGGAGGCAATGAGCAGTTCTTC. Its protein product is CASGLVPGGRGGNEQFF.

V and J are TRBV19 and TRBJ1-2; the match to TRBD1 covers 9 bases. Germline trimming cut 0 bases from V and 2 bases from J; bases unmatched to any gene: 13. This CDR3 comprises 19 residues. The germline V gene has CDR1 LNHDA and CDR2 SQIVND (reference sequence). The CDR3 DNA reads TGTGCCAGTAGTATAGACCCCCCAACCACAGGGGGCCCCAACTATGGCTACACCTTC. This encodes CASSIDPPTTGGPNYGYTF.

The rearrangement uses TRBV18 and TRBJ2-7, with 8 nucleotides matching TRBD1. The trim removed 3 bases at V and 4 bases at J, leaving 20 bases unmatched. Germline V gene sequence: CDR1 KGHSH, CDR2 LQKENI. The CDR3 sequence is 19 residues long. DNA of the CDR3: TGTGCCAGCTCACCGGTTGGACAGGGTCCATCCCCTCCTTTATACGAGCAGTACGTC. It is translated as CASSPVGQGPSPPLYEQYV.

The V gene is TRBV30, the J gene TRBJ2-1; no firm D call. Trimming removed 3 bases from V and 0 bases from J, with 15 bases in between. Germline lookup yields CDR1 GTSNPN and CDR2 SVGIG (reference sequence). The CDR3 runs 16 residues. DNA of the CDR3: TGTGCCTGGAGCCTTACCCGGCGGCCCTCCTACAATGAGCAGTTCTTC. Its protein is CAWSLTRRPSYNEQFF.

The table lists this clone with a few counts. The V gene is TRBV19, the J gene TRBJ1-2, with 7 bases lining up with TRBD1. Germline loops: CDR1 LNHDA, CDR2 SQIVND (reference sequence). V lost 6 bases and J lost 0; bases outside the gene matches: 13. This CDR3 spans 17 amino acids. The CDR3 region is CASSQVQGVTTNYGYTF. For the CDR3, the DNA is TGTGCCAGTAGCCAAGTCCAGGGGGTCACTACTAACTATGGCTACACCTTC.

The chain carries TRBV4-1 and TRBJ2-3, with TRBD2 identical over 9 bases. Germline V gives CDR1 MGHRA, CDR2 YSYEKL. There are 16 residues in the CDR3. Trimming cost V 3 bases and J 2 bases; bases outside gene matches: 6. The DNA for the CDR3 is TGCGCCAGCAGCCACCTTAGCGGGGGCTACACAGATACGCAGTATTTT. It codes for CASSHLSGGYTDTQYF.

The V and J genes are TRBV5-4 and TRBJ2-5; 7 bases are shared with TRBD2. Germline-derived CDR1 and CDR2 are SGHNT and YYREEE (reference sequence). The CDR3 sequence is 13 residues long. Germline trimming cut 4 bases from V and 5 bases from J; bases unmatched to any gene: 5. The CDR3 loop reads CASSLLALETQYF. The CDR3 DNA reads as TGTGCCAGCAGCCTACTAGCGTTGGAGACCCAGTACTTC.

As concerns this clone: The sample carries other DNA sequences with the same CDR3. The rearrangement links TRBV29-1 to TRBJ2-4; D uncertain. The CDR3 runs to 12 residues. The V gene lost 6 bases and the J gene lost 7 bases, with 13 bases spanning the gap. The germline CDR1 and CDR2 sequences are SQVTM and ANQGSEA. The CDR3 loop is CSVGAGANIQYF. The DNA for the CDR3 is TGCAGCGTGGGCGCAGGTGCGAACATTCAGTACTTC.

The rearrangement uses TRBV11-3 and TRBJ2-3; possibly TRBD2 for D (5 bases). The length of the CDR3 is 14 residues. Germline V gene lookup returns CDR1 SGHNT and CDR2 YENEEA. V lost 1 base, J lost 2 bases, and 7 bases lay in between. The CDR3 is CASSLGAATDTQYF. CDR3 sequence (DNA): TGTGCCAGCAGCTTAGGAGCGGCCACAGATACGCAGTATTTT. Drawing the rest from reference TRBV11-3 and TRBJ2-3, the complete variable domain is EAGVVQSPRYKIIEKKQPVAFWCNPISGHNTLYWYLQNLGQGPELLIRYENEEAVDDSQLPKDRFSAERLKGVDSTLKIQPAELGDSAVYLCASSLGAATDTQYFGPGTRLTVL.

The chain carries TRBV21-1 and TRBJ2-7; TRBD2 is taken as the D call from the table, unchecked against the DNA. TRBV21-1 is a recognized pseudogene. This CDR3 spans 19 amino acids. CDR3 protein: CASSKEQTFSGGAFYEQYV. Here the CDR3 DNA reads TGTGCCAGCAGCAAAGAGCAAACCTTTAGCGGGGGGGCCTTCTACGAGCAGTACGTC.

This clone was seen just once. At one boundary the junction diverges from the germline segment, which might be a read error. This chain uses TRBV7-2 with TRBJ2-3; the match to TRBD2 covers 7 bases. The germline V gene encodes CDR1 SGHTA and CDR2 FQGNSA. The CDR3 has 14 amino acids. The chain's CDR3 is CASRPTPGASSGNF. The CDR3 bases are TGTGCCAGCAGACCAACCCCCGGGGCCTCCAGCGGGAATTTT.

The chain uses TRBV6-5 and TRBJ2-5, with D perhaps TRBD1 (6 bases). The V and J ends lost 5 bases and 1 base respectively, with 8 bases between them. The CDR3 length is 13 residues. The germline V gene has CDR1 MNHEY and CDR2 SVGAGI. In nucleotides, the CDR3 is TGTGCCAGCAGTACAGGGATCCAAGAGACCCAGTACTTC. Amino acid sequence: CASSTGIQETQYF.

V and J are TRBV4-1 and TRBJ2-3; 9 bases line up with TRBD2. With 0 bases clipped from V and 6 bases from J, the junction kept 13 bases outside the gene matches. Germline loops: CDR1 MGHRA, CDR2 YSYEKL. The CDR3 loop spans 18 amino acids. The CDR3 nucleotides are TGCGCCAGCAGCCAAGAATCTACGGCTAGCGGGGCCTGGGATACGCAGTATTTT. Its protein product is CASSQESTASGAWDTQYF.

The table lists this clone with a count of one. V is TRBV5-8 and J is TRBJ1-4; TRBD1 is a possible D gene (5 bases). This CDR3 contains 14 residues. Germline lookup yields CDR1 SGHTS and CDR2 YDEGEE. Trimming removed 6 bases at V and 4 bases at J, with 13 bases between. This chain's CDR3 is CASNTRQLNEKLFF. The CDR3 DNA reads TGTGCCAGCAACACGAGACAGCTTAATGAAAAACTGTTTTTT.

The gene calls are TRBV6-5 and TRBJ1-5, with D maybe TRBD1 (6 bases). Germline CDR1 is MNHEY and CDR2 is SVGAGI. CDR3 length: 15 residues. Trimming cost V 5 bases and J 7 bases, with 18 bases left between them. The CDR3 nucleotides read TGTGCCAGCAGTCCACGTCAGGGGATCGGCCAGCCCCAGCATTTT. Translated: CASSPRQGIGQPQHF.

The genes are TRBV2 and TRBJ2-3; D remains unclear. The CDR3 spans 12 residues. Germline CDR1 and CDR2: SNHLY and FYNNEI. Trimming took 6 bases from V and 7 from J, leaving 11 bases between them. The CDR3 loop reads CASRETFNTQYF. The CDR3 DNA follows: TGTGCCAGCAGGGAGACTTTTAATACGCAGTATTTT.

The chain uses TRBV6-1 and TRBJ2-1; D perhaps matches TRBD2 (6 bases). Germline V lookup: CDR1 MNHNS, CDR2 SASEGT. V was cut by 1 base and J by 4 bases, with 8 bases left in between. The CDR3 runs to 14 residues. The DNA of the CDR3 is TGTGCCAGCAGTGAAGTGGCGGGGTACAATGAGCAGTTCTTC. Protein: CASSEVAGYNEQFF.

The chain combines TRBV7-9 with TRBJ1-2; TRBD1 is a possible D gene (6 bases). Per germline, CDR1 SEHNR and CDR2 FQNEAQ (reference sequence). V was cut by 5 bases and J by 3 bases, with 7 bases left in between. CDR3 length: 12 amino acids. CDR3 protein: CASSGTYYGYTF. CDR3 nucleotide sequence: TGTGCCAGCAGCGGGACATACTATGGCTACACCTTC. The variable domain in full, with the rest retrieved from reference TRBV7-9 and TRBJ1-2, is DTGVSQNPRHKITKRGQNVTFRCDPISEHNRLYWYRQTLGQGPEFLTYFQNEAQLEKSRLLSDRFSAERPKGSFSTLEIQRTEQGDSAMYLCASSGTYYGYTFGSGTRLTVV.

This chain uses TRBV24-1 with TRBJ2-5, with TRBD1 identical over 10 bases. The junction had 7 bases not matched to a gene; V was cut back by 9 bases and J by 4 bases. This CDR3 region has 14 residues. Germline CDR1 and CDR2: KGHDR and SFDVKD. The CDR3 DNA reads TGTGCCACCTCGACAGGGGGCGAGACAGAGACCCAGTACTTC. The encoded protein is CATSTGGETETQYF.

The gene calls are TRBV7-2 and TRBJ2-3; no reliable D call. Per the germline V gene, CDR1 is SGHTA and CDR2 is FQGNSA. There are 16 residues in the CDR3. V dropped 4 bases and J dropped 3 bases, with 17 bases sitting between them. CDR3 region: CASSSLLRVSTDTQYF. The DNA of the CDR3 is TGTGCCAGCAGCTCCTTACTCCGGGTATCGACAGATACGCAGTATTTT.

The rearrangement links TRBV5-1 to TRBJ2-3; tentatively, D is TRBD1 (5 bases). The CDR3 covers 16 residues. The V gene lost 4 bases and the J gene lost 2 bases, with 17 bases spanning the gap. Per germline, CDR1 SGHRS and CDR2 YFSETQ. CDR3 sequence (DNA): TGCGCCAGCAGCCCCCTTGGACAAGTTAACACAGATACGCAGTATTTT. This gives the protein CASSPLGQVNTDTQYF.

V is TRBV11-2 and J is TRBJ2-1; TRBD1 matches 10 bases. Germline trimming cut 1 base from V and 4 bases from J; bases unmatched to any gene: 7. The CDR3 loop spans 17 amino acids. Germline-derived CDR1 and CDR2 are SGHAT and FQNNGV. CDR3 sequence (DNA): TGTGCCAGCAGCTTAGTCCGCGGGACAGGGGATTACAATGAGCAGTTCTTC. Translating it yields CASSLVRGTGDYNEQFF.